One and the same sample provided the 13 T cell receptor beta chains below, sequenced in a study of blood T cell repertoires in COVID-19. Sequencing used immunoSEQ multiplex PCR; TCRdb keeps in-frame clones, though not all of them. The sample has approximately 300,000 clones, roughly 89% seen once. Material for sequencing was PBMCs or T cells enriched from blood (not recorded which). These receptors all come from a man aged 55 to 70 who had recovered from COVID-19.

The rearrangement uses TRBV6-1 and TRBJ1-5; 7 bases align to TRBD1. Germline CDR1 reads MNHNS; CDR2 reads SASEGT. The CDR3 covers 14 residues. J gave up 6 bases and V 2 bases, and 4 bases lay outside the gene matches. CDR3 DNA sequence: TGTGCCAGCAGTGAAAGAGGGGGCGGTCAGCCCCAGCATTTT. Protein product: CASSERGGGQPQHF.

The chain combines TRBV7-9 with TRBJ2-7, with D maybe TRBD1 (6 bases). V was trimmed by 5 bases and J by 0 bases, leaving 23 bases between them. The CDR3 has 18 residues. Looked up from germline, CDR1 is SEHNR and CDR2 is FQNEAQ (reference sequence). CDR3 amino acids: CASSPQGLPERNSYEQYF. As DNA, the CDR3 is TGTGCCAGCAGCCCCCAGGGGCTTCCCGAACGGAACTCCTACGAGCAGTACTTC.

V is TRBV19 and J is TRBJ2-3, with 10 bases matching TRBD2. Trimming at V came to 3 bases and at J to 3 bases, leaving 0 bases not matched to a gene. There are 14 residues in the CDR3. Per germline, CDR1 LNHDA and CDR2 SQIVND (reference sequence). The CDR3 nucleotides read TGTGCCAGTAGTATTAGCGGGAGGACAGATACGCAGTATTTT. Translating gives CASSISGRTDTQYF. Full variable domain (rest looked up from reference TRBV19 and TRBJ2-3): DGGITQSPKYLFRKEGQNVTLSCEQNLNHDAMYWYRQDPGQGLRLIYYSQIVNDFQKGDIAEGYSVSREKKESFPLTVTSAQKNPTAFYLCASSISGRTDTQYFGPGTRLTVL.

CDR3 residues: CASSSQGVSNQPQHF. DNA for the CDR3: TGTGCCAGCAGTTCTCAGGGGGTTAGCAATCAGCCCCAGCATTTT. This chain links TRBV28 with TRBJ1-5; 7 bases map to TRBD1. The V gene's germline CDR1 is MDHEN and CDR2 SYDVKM. CDR3 length equals 15 residues. J was trimmed by 0 bases and V by 4 bases; bases with no gene match: 3.

There are a few counts of this clone. The chain links TRBV7-3 to TRBJ1-1; D not resolved. Germline V gene sequence: CDR1 SGHTA, CDR2 FQGTGA. The CDR3 is 13 residues long. Trimming took 5 bases from V and 4 from J, leaving 11 bases between them. CDR3 residues: CASSHGSATEAFF. The CDR3 DNA reads TGTGCCAGCAGCCACGGGTCCGCCACTGAAGCTTTCTTT.

The rearrangement links TRBV7-2 to TRBJ1-4; 8 nucleotides align to TRBD1. This CDR3 is built from 16 residues. The germline gives CDR1 SGHTA, CDR2 FQGNSA. V shed 4 bases and J 4 bases; nucleotides not matched to a gene: 8. The CDR3 DNA is TGTGCCAGCAGCTCCCCGGGACAGGCCCTTAATGAAAAACTGTTTTTT. Amino acid sequence: CASSSPGQALNEKLFF.

There are a few counts of this clone. V usage is TRBV7-2 and J usage is TRBJ2-7; 8 bases are a match to TRBD2. There are 16 residues in the CDR3. J gave up 0 bases and V 1 base, and 5 bases lay outside the gene matches. Germline assignment: CDR1 SGHTA and CDR2 FQGNSA. CDR3 coding DNA: TGTGCCAGCAGCTTAGTAACGGGAGGGAGCTCCTACGAGCAGTACTTC. It codes for CASSLVTGGSSYEQYF.

Only one count was recorded for this clone. V and J are TRBV5-1 and TRBJ1-5; 8 positions agree with TRBD1. The germline V gene encodes CDR1 SGHRS and CDR2 YFSETQ. The V segment lost 0 bases and the J segment 2 bases; nucleotides outside the gene matches: 4. The CDR3 is 16 residues long. For the CDR3, the DNA is TGCGCCAGCAGCTTGGAAGGGACAGGTGGCAATCAGCCCCAGCATTTT. Amino acids: CASSLEGTGGNQPQHF.

The table lists this clone with a count of one. The rearrangement uses TRBV27 and TRBJ1-5; D gene ambiguous. This CDR3 comprises 16 residues. Germline loops: CDR1 MNHEY, CDR2 SMNVEV (reference sequence). V dropped 2 bases and J dropped 2 bases, with 13 bases sitting between them. CDR3 DNA sequence: TGTGCCAGCAGTTTAAGCTTGAATGAGCGCAATCAGCCCCAGCATTTT. Its protein is CASSLSLNERNQPQHF.

V and J are TRBV15 and TRBJ2-3; 10 bases agree with TRBD2. J lost 7 bases, V lost 0 bases, and 7 bases had no gene match. Germline V gene data show CDR1 as LNHNV and CDR2 as YYDKDF (reference sequence). This CDR3 spans 16 amino acids. The CDR3 sequence: CATSRDLKAGGNTQYF. The DNA for the CDR3 is TGTGCCACCAGCAGAGATCTCAAAGCGGGGGGGAATACGCAGTATTTT.

J is TRBJ1-5 and V is TRBV11-3, with a tentative D call TRBD1 (6 bases). The CDR3 is made up of 16 amino acids. CDR1 and CDR2 (germline): SGHNT, YENEEA. V lost 1 base to trimming and J lost 6 bases, with 16 bases between them. In DNA, the CDR3 is TGTGCCAGCAGCTTAGGAGGCAGGGGCGCCTCTCAGCCCCAGCATTTT. Protein: CASSLGGRGASQPQHF.

Written as DNA, the CDR3 is TGCGCCAGCAGCCTGCAACAGGTCCAAGAGACCCAGTACTTC. Translated: CASSLQQVQETQYF. V is TRBV5-1 and J is TRBJ2-5, with a weak D call TRBD1 (5 bases). Germline V gives CDR1 SGHRS, CDR2 YFSETQ. The CDR3 contains 14 residues. V lost 4 bases, J lost 1 base, and 11 bases lay in between.

The genes are TRBV3-1 (or the pseudogene TRBV3-2) and TRBJ2-3; 8 bases line up with TRBD1. CDR1 and CDR2 from the germline V gene are LGHDT and YNNKEL (reference sequence). The trim removed 2 bases at V and 10 bases at J, leaving 11 bases unmatched. This CDR3 spans 15 amino acids. Here the CDR3 DNA reads TGTGCCAGCAGCCAAACGCAGGGGGCGACGTCCCCGCAGTATTTT. Amino acids: CASSQTQGATSPQYF.